What follows are 15 T cell receptor beta chains derived from one specimen sequenced in a study of blood T cell repertoires in COVID-19. Using immunoSEQ multiplex PCR, the repertoire was profiled, and TCRdb retains in-frame clones only, with some absent. The data show around 340,000 clones, about 86% seen once. The sequenced sample was PBMCs or T cells enriched from blood (not recorded which). The receptors come from a woman in her thirties or forties with acute COVID-19.

CDR3: CASSIRAATSGIQGQFF. The CDR3 bases are TGTGCCAGTAGTATCCGGGCTGCGACTAGCGGCATTCAAGGGCAGTTCTTC. The chain is built from TRBV19 and TRBJ2-1, with TRBD2 matching over 9 bases. Germline trimming cut 3 bases from V and 12 bases from J; bases unmatched to any gene: 18. The germline V gene has CDR1 LNHDA and CDR2 SQIVND (reference sequence). CDR3 length: 17 residues.

This chain links TRBV19 with TRBJ1-4, with 11 nucleotides matching TRBD1. This CDR3 is built from 15 residues. The germline CDR1 and CDR2 sequences are LNHDA and SQIVND (reference sequence). With V trimmed by 4 bases and J by 5 bases, 3 bases remained unmatched. DNA for the CDR3: TGTGCCAGTAGTAGCGGGACAGGGGGGAATGAAAAACTGTTTTTT. Translated: CASSSGTGGNEKLFF. The whole variable domain, filled in from reference TRBV19 and TRBJ1-4, reads DGGITQSPKYLFRKEGQNVTLSCEQNLNHDAMYWYRQDPGQGLRLIYYSQIVNDFQKGDIAEGYSVSREKKESFPLTVTSAQKNPTAFYLCASSSGTGGNEKLFFGSGTQLSVL.

The chain carries TRBV7-2 and TRBJ2-3; 7 nucleotides match TRBD1. The V and J ends lost 3 bases and 2 bases, in that order; junction bases with no gene match: 11. Looked up from germline, CDR1 is SGHTA and CDR2 is FQGNSA. The CDR3 spans 17 residues. CDR3 bases: TGTGCCAGCAGCTTGTATCCCCCGGGACAGTTCACAGATACGCAGTATTTT. Residues: CASSLYPPGQFTDTQYF.

The J gene is TRBJ1-1, the V gene TRBV6-5; TRBD1 agrees at 9 bases. The CDR3 has 16 amino acids. Germline loops: CDR1 MNHEY, CDR2 SVGAGI. V shed 0 bases, J shed 4 bases, and the junction held 6 bases outside the gene matches. In DNA, the CDR3 is TGTGCCAGCAGTTACTCAACACAGGGGGCGACCACTGAAGCTTTCTTT. Translating it yields CASSYSTQGATTEAFF.

V gene TRBV5-5 combines with J gene TRBJ2-5; the match to TRBD2 covers 9 bases. This CDR3 spans 15 amino acids. From germline, CDR1 is SGHKS and CDR2 YYEKEE (reference sequence). J gave up 5 bases and V 3 bases, and 8 bases lay outside the gene matches. This CDR3 reads CASSWSGGRMETQYF. DNA of the CDR3: TGTGCCAGCAGCTGGAGCGGGGGGAGGATGGAGACCCAGTACTTC.

The V and J genes are TRBV7-2 and TRBJ1-2; D gene ambiguous. The CDR3 is 13 amino acids. V was clipped by 3 bases and J by 6 bases, with 11 bases between them. The V gene's germline CDR1 is SGHTA and CDR2 FQGNSA. Here the CDR3 reads CASSLAGTNGYTF. The CDR3 bases are TGTGCCAGCAGCTTGGCGGGTACTAATGGCTACACCTTC.

The CDR3 region is CASSVATTRGSGNTIYF. For the CDR3, the DNA is TGTGCCAGCAGCGTAGCTACGACCCGGGGATCTGGAAACACCATATATTTT. The V gene is TRBV9, the J gene TRBJ1-3; D ambiguous. CDR1 and CDR2 (germline): SGDLS, YYNGEE. V shed 0 bases and J shed 1 base, with 14 bases lying between them. The CDR3 runs 17 residues.

The chain couples TRBV5-1 to TRBJ2-2; D may be TRBD1 (5 bases). The length of the CDR3 is 18 residues. In germline, CDR1 is SGHRS, CDR2 YFSETQ. V dropped 1 base and J dropped 7 bases, with 23 bases sitting between them. CDR3 amino acids: CASSLRLGQGNSRGELFF. The CDR3 nucleotides are TGCGCCAGCAGCTTGAGGTTGGGGCAGGGAAATTCCCGCGGGGAGCTGTTTTTT.

The chain joins TRBV21-1 to TRBJ1-3; the table's D call, TRBD1, has no DNA check behind it. TRBV21-1 is annotated as a pseudogene. This CDR3 is built from 15 residues. The CDR3: CAGDTGVVSGNTIYF. CDR3 coding DNA: TGTGCCGGCGATACAGGGGTAGTCTCTGGAAACACCATATATTTT.

This sequence joins TRBV4-1 and TRBJ1-3; D gene ambiguous. The CDR3 is 15 residues long. CDR1 and CDR2 (germline): MGHRA, YSYEKL. Deletions cut 1 base from V and 4 bases from J, with 11 bases between. CDR3 sequence reads: CASSQVSDSGNTIYF. As DNA, the CDR3 is TGCGCCAGCAGCCAAGTGTCCGACTCCGGAAACACCATATATTTT.

This chain uses TRBV3-1 (or the pseudogene TRBV3-2) with TRBJ1-3; the D gene is possibly TRBD1 (5 bases). The V gene lost 0 bases and the J gene lost 4 bases, with 10 bases spanning the gap. The CDR3 is made up of 15 amino acids. Germline assignment: CDR1 LGHDT and CDR2 YNNKEL (reference sequence). Written as DNA, the CDR3 is TGTGCCAGCAGCCAAGACTTAGCAGGGGGAAACACCATATATTTT. This gives the protein CASSQDLAGGNTIYF.

CDR3 nucleotides: TGTGCCAGCAGCTTGCTCAGGGGGAGGACTGAAGCTTTCTTT. The encoded protein is CASSLLRGRTEAFF. The chain links TRBV5-8 to TRBJ1-1; 7 bases fit TRBD1. Germline loops: CDR1 SGHTS, CDR2 YDEGEE. There are 14 residues in the CDR3. Trimming removed 1 base from V and 5 bases from J; junction bases left unmatched: 5.

The chain is built from TRBV6-5 and TRBJ1-1, with D perhaps matching TRBD1 (5 bases). The CDR3 extends over 14 amino acids. V dropped 2 bases and J dropped 4 bases, with 11 bases sitting between them. Germline loops: CDR1 MNHEY, CDR2 SVGAGI. CDR3: CASSYVQVITEAFF. The CDR3 DNA reads as TGTGCCAGCAGTTACGTACAGGTGATCACTGAAGCTTTCTTT.

The sample holds one count of this clone. The chain carries TRBV5-4 and TRBJ2-1; possible D gene TRBD1, 6 bases. The CDR3 spans 16 residues. In germline, CDR1 is SGHNT, CDR2 YYREEE (reference sequence). Trimming left V 0 bases short and J 0 bases short, with 10 bases between. CDR3 loop: CASSLGAGVSYNEQFF. CDR3 nucleotide sequence: TGTGCCAGCAGCTTGGGGGCAGGGGTCTCCTACAATGAGCAGTTCTTC.

The V gene is TRBV4-3, the J gene TRBJ1-6; a weak D match, TRBD1 (6 bases). The CDR3 loop spans 20 amino acids. V dropped 1 base and J dropped 0 bases, with 19 bases sitting between them. Looked up from germline, CDR1 is LGHNA and CDR2 is YSLEER. This CDR3 reads CASSQVLGPGESSYNSPLHF. The DNA for the CDR3 is TGCGCCAGCAGCCAAGTCCTCGGGCCAGGGGAAAGCTCCTATAATTCACCCCTCCACTTT.